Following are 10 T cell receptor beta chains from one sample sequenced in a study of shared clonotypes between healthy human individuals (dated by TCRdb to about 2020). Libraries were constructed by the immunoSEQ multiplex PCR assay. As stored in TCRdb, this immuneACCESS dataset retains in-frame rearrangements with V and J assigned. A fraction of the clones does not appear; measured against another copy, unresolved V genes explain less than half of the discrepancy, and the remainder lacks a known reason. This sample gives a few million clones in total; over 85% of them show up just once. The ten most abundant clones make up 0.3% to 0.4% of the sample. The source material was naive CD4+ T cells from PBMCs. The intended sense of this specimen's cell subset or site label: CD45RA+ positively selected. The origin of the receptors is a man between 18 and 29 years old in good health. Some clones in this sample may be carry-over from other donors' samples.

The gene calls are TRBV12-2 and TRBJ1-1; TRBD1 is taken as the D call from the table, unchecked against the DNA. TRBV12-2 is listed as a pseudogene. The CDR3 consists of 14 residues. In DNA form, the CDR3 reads TGTGCAAGTCGCCCCGGGACAGTGAACACTGAAGCTTTCTTT. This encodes CASRPGTVNTEAFF.

Here the CDR3 reads CASSKPTGGTYEQYF. In DNA, the CDR3 is TGCGCCAGCAGCAAACCGACAGGGGGCACCTACGAGCAGTACTTC. This rearrangement joins TRBV5-1 to TRBJ2-7; 10 nucleotides match TRBD1. Germline lookup yields CDR1 SGHRS and CDR2 YFSETQ. The length of the CDR3 is 15 residues. Unmatched junction bases numbered 6, after V lost 4 bases and J lost 2 bases. Variable domain in full (rest from reference TRBV5-1 and TRBJ2-7): KAGVTQTPRYLIKTRGQQVTLSCSPISGHRSVSWYQQTPGQGLQFLFEYFSETQRNKGNFPGRFSGRQFSNSRSEMNVSTLELGDSALYLCASSKPTGGTYEQYFGPGTRLTVT.

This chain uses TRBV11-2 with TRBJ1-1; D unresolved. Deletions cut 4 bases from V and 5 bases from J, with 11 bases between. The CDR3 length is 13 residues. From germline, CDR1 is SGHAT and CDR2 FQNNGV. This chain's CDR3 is CASSSDSGTEAFF. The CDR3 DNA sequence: TGTGCCAGCAGCTCGGATAGTGGGACTGAAGCTTTCTTT.

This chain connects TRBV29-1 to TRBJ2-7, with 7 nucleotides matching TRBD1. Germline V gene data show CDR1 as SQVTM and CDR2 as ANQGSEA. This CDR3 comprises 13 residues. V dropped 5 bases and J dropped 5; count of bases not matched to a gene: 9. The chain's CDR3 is CSVRVTGLDEQYF. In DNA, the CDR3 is TGCAGCGTTCGGGTGACAGGGCTTGACGAGCAGTACTTC.

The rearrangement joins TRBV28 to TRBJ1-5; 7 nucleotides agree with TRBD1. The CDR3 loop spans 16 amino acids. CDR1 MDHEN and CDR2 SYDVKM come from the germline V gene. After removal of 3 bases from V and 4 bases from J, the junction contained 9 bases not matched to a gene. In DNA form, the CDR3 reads TGTGCCAGCAGTTTCTCCCACAGGGGCGGTAATCAGCCCCAGCATTTT. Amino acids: CASSFSHRGGNQPQHF.

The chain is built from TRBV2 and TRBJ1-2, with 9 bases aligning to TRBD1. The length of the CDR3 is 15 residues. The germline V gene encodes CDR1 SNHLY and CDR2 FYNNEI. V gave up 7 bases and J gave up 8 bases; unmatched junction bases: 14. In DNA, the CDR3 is TGTGCCAGCACCCCTTTCCGGACAGGGGTTGGCGGCTACACCTTC. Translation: CASTPFRTGVGGYTF.

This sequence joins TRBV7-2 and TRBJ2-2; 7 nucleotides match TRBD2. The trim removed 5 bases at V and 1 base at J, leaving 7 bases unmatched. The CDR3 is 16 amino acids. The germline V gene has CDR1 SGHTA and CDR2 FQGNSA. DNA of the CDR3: TGTGCCAGCAGCCGTGCTAGCGGACTGAACACCGGGGAGCTGTTTTTT. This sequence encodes CASSRASGLNTGELFF.

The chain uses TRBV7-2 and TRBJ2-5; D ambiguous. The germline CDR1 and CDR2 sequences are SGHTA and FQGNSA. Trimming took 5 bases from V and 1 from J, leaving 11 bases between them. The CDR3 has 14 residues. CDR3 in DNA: TGTGCCAGCAGCCTCGAGGTCGTCCAAGAGACCCAGTACTTC. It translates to CASSLEVVQETQYF.

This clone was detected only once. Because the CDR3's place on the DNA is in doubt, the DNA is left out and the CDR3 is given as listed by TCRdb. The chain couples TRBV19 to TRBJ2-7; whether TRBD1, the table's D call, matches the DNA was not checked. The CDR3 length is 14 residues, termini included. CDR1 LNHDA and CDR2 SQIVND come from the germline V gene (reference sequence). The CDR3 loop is CASSNFGQGAIPYF.

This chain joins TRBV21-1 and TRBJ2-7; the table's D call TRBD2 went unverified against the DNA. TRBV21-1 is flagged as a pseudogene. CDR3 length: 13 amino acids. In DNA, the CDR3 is TGTGCCAGCAGAAAGGCTGGGTCGGGGGAGAAGTACTTC. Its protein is CASRKAGSGEKYF.